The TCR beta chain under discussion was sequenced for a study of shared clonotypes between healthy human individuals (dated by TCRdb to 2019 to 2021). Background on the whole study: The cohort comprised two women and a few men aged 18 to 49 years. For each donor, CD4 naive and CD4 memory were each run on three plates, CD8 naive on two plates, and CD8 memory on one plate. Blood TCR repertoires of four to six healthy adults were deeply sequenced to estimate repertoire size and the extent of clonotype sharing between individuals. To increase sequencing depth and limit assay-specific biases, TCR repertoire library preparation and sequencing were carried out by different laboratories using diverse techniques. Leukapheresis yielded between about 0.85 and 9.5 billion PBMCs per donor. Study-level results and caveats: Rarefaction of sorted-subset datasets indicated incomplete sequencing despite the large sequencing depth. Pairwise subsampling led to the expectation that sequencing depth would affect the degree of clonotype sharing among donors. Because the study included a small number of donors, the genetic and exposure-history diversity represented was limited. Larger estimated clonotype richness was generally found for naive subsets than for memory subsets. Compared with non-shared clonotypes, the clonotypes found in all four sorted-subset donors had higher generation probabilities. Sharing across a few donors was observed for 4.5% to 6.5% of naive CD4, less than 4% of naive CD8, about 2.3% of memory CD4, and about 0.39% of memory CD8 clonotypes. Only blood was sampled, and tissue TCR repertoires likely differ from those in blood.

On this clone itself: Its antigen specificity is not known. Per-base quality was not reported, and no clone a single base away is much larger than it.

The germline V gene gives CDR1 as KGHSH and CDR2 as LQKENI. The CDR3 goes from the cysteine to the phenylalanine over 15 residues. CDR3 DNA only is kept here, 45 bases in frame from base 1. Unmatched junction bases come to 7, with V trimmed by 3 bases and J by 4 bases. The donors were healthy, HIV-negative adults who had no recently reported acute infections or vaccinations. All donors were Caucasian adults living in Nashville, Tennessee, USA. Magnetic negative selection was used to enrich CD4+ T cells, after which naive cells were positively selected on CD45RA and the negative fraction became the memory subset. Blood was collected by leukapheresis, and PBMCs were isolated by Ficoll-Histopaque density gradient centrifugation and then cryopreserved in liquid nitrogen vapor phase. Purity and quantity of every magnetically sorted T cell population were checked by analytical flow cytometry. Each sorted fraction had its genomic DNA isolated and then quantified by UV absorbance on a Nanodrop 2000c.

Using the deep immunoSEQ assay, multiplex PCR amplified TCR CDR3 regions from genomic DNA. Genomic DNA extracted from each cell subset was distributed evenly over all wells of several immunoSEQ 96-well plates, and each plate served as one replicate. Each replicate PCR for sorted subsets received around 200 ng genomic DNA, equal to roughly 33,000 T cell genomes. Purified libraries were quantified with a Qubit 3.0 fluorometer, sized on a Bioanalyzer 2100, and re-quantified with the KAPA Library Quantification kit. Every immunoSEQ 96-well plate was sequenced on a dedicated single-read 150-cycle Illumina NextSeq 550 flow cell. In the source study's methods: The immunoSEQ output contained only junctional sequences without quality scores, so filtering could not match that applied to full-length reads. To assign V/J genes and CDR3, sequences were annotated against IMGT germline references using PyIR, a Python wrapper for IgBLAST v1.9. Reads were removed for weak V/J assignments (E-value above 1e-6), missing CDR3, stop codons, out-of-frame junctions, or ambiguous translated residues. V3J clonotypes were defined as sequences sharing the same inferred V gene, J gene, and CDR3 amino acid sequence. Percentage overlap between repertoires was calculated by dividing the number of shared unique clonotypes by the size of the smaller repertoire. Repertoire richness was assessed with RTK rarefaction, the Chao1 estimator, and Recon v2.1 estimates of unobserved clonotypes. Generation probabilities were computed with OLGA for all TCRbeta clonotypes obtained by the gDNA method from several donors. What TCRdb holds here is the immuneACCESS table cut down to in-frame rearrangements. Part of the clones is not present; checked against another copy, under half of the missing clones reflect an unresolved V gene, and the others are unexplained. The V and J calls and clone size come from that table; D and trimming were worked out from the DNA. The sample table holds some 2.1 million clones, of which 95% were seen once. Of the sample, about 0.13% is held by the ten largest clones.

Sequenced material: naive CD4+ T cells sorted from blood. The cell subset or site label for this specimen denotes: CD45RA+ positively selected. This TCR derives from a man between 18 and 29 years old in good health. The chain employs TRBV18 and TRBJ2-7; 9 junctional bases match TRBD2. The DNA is TGTGCCAGCTCACCGGGGAGCGGGAGGTTATACGAGCAGTACTTC. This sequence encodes CASSPGSGRLYEQYF.